The clone carrying this TCR beta chain was detected a few times. Its antigen is not known. The sample belongs to a study of CD4 T cells in relation to SARS-CoV-2 and coronaviruses. General study results and limits: Each donor contributed either pre-pandemic or post-infection samples, not both.

This table comes from immunoSEQ multiplex PCR, and its TCRdb copy is limited to in-frame clones, with some not included. Found here are 25,000 to 30,000 clones, around 75% of them singletons; the top ten hold about an eighth. Unexposed donor CD4+ T cells date from about 2011-2018, before the COVID-19 pandemic. After roughly ten days of culture, CD4+ T cells were isolated. Fresh IL-2 medium replaced half the medium on days 3 and 7. Germline values: CDR1 SGHDT, CDR2 YYEEEE. This CDR3 comprises 17 residues. V gave up 4 bases and J gave up 0 bases, with 14 bases separating them. The TCR comes from a human donor in good health. This chain connects TRBV5-6 to TRBJ1-6; D uncertain. What was sequenced was CD4+ T cells from PBMCs, cultured in vitro. CDR3 loop: CASSRSLQSSYNSPLHF. In nucleotides, the CDR3 is TGTGCCAGCAGCCGATCCTTACAGAGCTCCTATAATTCACCCCTCCACTTT.